The entry that follows covers one T cell receptor (beta chain) sequence. Donors were six healthy women in three monozygous twin pairs. The sample comes from a study of identical twins' blood T cells. TCRdb analysed the 5' RACE reads with MiXCR anew, one entry per CDR3 protein. The sample lists 350,000 to 450,000 distinct CDR3 sequences; roughly 28% were seen once. The CDR3 spans 19 residues. With 0 bases clipped from V and 2 bases from J, the junction kept 8 bases outside the gene matches. Germline CDR1 reads SGHTA; CDR2 reads FQGNSA. The rearrangement uses TRBV7-2 and TRBJ2-3, with 13 bases that match TRBD2. This clonotype originated in a woman between 18 and 49 years old in good health. The sample comprised PBMCs. CDR3 amino acids: CASSLAGLAGVPYTDTQYF. The CDR3 nucleotides are TGTGCCAGCAGCTTAGCTGGACTAGCGGGAGTTCCTTACACAGATACGCAGTATTTT.